Following are 29 T cell receptor beta chains from one sample sequenced in a study of beta chain features in type 1 diabetes. Expressed TCRB transcripts got sequenced, as all isolated RNA was reverse transcribed. Using immunoSEQ multiplex PCR, the repertoire was profiled, and TCRdb retains in-frame clones only, with some absent. The data show 600,000 to 650,000 clones, roughly 16% seen once. The sequenced sample was naive CD4+ T cells from blood. The receptors derive from a man between 18 and 35 years old in good health.

The rearrangement joins TRBV10-3 to TRBJ2-7; weak D call: TRBD1 (5 bases). CDR1 and CDR2 (germline): ENHRY, SYGVKD. CDR3 length equals 13 residues. V dropped 4 bases and J dropped 5 bases, with 12 bases sitting between them. The CDR3 region is CAISGTLSHEQYF. In DNA form, the CDR3 reads TGTGCCATCAGTGGGACATTATCCCACGAGCAGTACTTC.

The sample holds a few counts of this clone. The CDR3 DNA reads TGTGCCAGCAGTCACAGTTTCCGAAGCACAGATACGCAGTATTTT. Its translation: CASSHSFRSTDTQYF. The V and J genes are TRBV7-9 and TRBJ2-3, with D unresolved. The CDR3 consists of 15 residues. V lost 6 bases to trimming and J lost 0 bases, with 13 bases between them. The germline V gene encodes CDR1 SEHNR and CDR2 FQNEAQ (reference sequence).

The chain has TRBV7-2 and TRBJ2-4; TRBD1 aligns across 7 bases. Germline V gene lookup returns CDR1 SGHTA and CDR2 FQGNSA. The CDR3 is 14 residues long. The V gene end was trimmed by 5 bases and the J gene end by 3 bases; junction bases not matched to a gene: 4. Here the CDR3 reads CASSPRGSKNIQYF. The CDR3 nucleotides are TGTGCCAGCAGCCCCAGGGGGAGCAAAAACATTCAGTACTTC. Full variable domain (outside the CDR3, taken from reference TRBV7-2 and TRBJ2-4): GAGVSQSPSNKVTEKGKDVELRCDPISGHTALYWYRQSLGQGLEFLIYFQGNSAPDKSGLPSDRFSAERTGGSVSTLTIQRTQQEDSAVYLCASSPRGSKNIQYFGAGTRLSVL.

This clone was counted only a few times. This sample includes further DNA sequences coding for the same CDR3. V and J are TRBV5-1 and TRBJ2-7; no reliable D call. The CDR3 totals 13 residues. Trimming took off 0 bases at V and 1 base at J, with 5 bases between the two ends. Germline values: CDR1 SGHRS, CDR2 YFSETQ. The CDR3 protein is CASSLEGSYEQYF. For the CDR3, the DNA is TGCGCCAGCAGCTTGGAAGGTTCCTACGAGCAGTACTTC. The full variable domain, in which reference TRBV5-1 and TRBJ2-7 provide the parts outside the CDR3, is KAGVTQTPRYLIKTRGQQVTLSCSPISGHRSVSWYQQTPGQGLQFLFEYFSETQRNKGNFPGRFSGRQFSNSRSEMNVSTLELGDSALYLCASSLEGSYEQYFGPGTRLTVT.

V is TRBV6-6 and J is TRBJ2-1; D might be TRBD2 (5 bases). The CDR3 is 12 residues long. Germline CDR1 is MNHNY and CDR2 is SVGAGI (reference sequence). V was clipped by 0 bases and J by 13 bases, with 10 bases between them. Here the CDR3 DNA reads TGTGCCAGCAGTTACTCGAAGGAGGCTCAGTTCTTC. It codes for CASSYSKEAQFF.

This chain joins TRBV7-3 and TRBJ2-3; 8 nucleotides line up with TRBD2. In germline, CDR1 is SGHTA, CDR2 FQGTGA. There are 15 residues in the CDR3. The V segment lost 4 bases and the J segment 3 bases; nucleotides outside the gene matches: 6. CDR3 coding DNA: TGTGCCAGCAGCTCAAGCGGGAGAAGGACAGATACGCAGTATTTT. Translating gives CASSSSGRRTDTQYF.

This clone was seen more than once but under ten times. V is TRBV29-1 and J is TRBJ2-4; D gene unclear. The length of the CDR3 is 11 residues. The V end lost 3 bases, the J end lost 6 bases, and 6 bases lay between the germline ends. Germline lookup yields CDR1 SQVTM and CDR2 ANQGSEA. The CDR3 loop is CSVENRNIQYF. In DNA, the CDR3 is TGCAGCGTTGAGAACAGAAACATTCAGTACTTC.

V and J are TRBV6-5 and TRBJ1-2; 9 bases agree with TRBD1. The CDR3 is 15 amino acids. Germline values: CDR1 MNHEY, CDR2 SVGAGI. J was trimmed by 4 bases and V by 5 bases; bases with no gene match: 8. In DNA form, the CDR3 reads TGTGCCAGCAGTCCCAAGAGGGACAGGGTCTATGGCTACACCTTC. Its protein is CASSPKRDRVYGYTF.

V and J are TRBV21-1 and TRBJ2-7; the DNA was not compared with TRBD1, the D call given in the table. TRBV21-1 constitutes a pseudogene. The length of the CDR3 is 14 residues. CDR3: CASRPAGWRNEQYF. Written as DNA, the CDR3 is TGTGCCAGCCGGCCGGCAGGGTGGCGGAACGAGCAGTACTTC.

The chain employs TRBV5-1 and TRBJ2-1; 12 nucleotides align to TRBD1. Germline CDR1 is SGHRS and CDR2 is YFSETQ. The CDR3 runs 14 residues. The V and J ends lost 6 bases and 6 bases, in that order; junction bases with no gene match: 4. CDR3 residues: CASMGQGAGNEQFF. The CDR3 DNA follows: TGCGCCAGCATGGGACAGGGGGCCGGCAATGAGCAGTTCTTC.

The table lists this clone with a few counts. The chain carries TRBV5-1 and TRBJ2-5, with D possibly matching TRBD2 (6 bases). The CDR3 extends over 15 amino acids. Trimming took 4 bases from V and 5 from J, leaving 18 bases between them. The germline CDR1 and CDR2 sequences are SGHRS and YFSETQ. Here the CDR3 DNA reads TGCGCCAGCAGCCCGGCCCGGAGGGGCGGGGAGACCCAGTACTTC. It translates to CASSPARRGGETQYF.

V is TRBV7-3 and J is TRBJ2-2; D gene unclear. This CDR3 is 13 amino acids long. Trimming cost V 5 bases and J 6 bases, with 10 bases left between them. Germline V gives CDR1 SGHTA, CDR2 FQGTGA. This CDR3 reads CASSPTVPGELFF. CDR3 in DNA: TGTGCCAGCAGCCCGACCGTTCCCGGGGAGCTGTTTTTT.

This clone was detected only a few times. This chain uses TRBV25-1 with TRBJ2-1, with 7 bases identical to TRBD1. Losses at the gene ends were 7 bases for V and 4 bases for J; bases not matched to a gene: 4. Germline lookup yields CDR1 MGHDK and CDR2 SYGVNS. This CDR3 region has 13 residues. The CDR3 sequence: CASKGTVYNEQFF. CDR3 bases: TGTGCCAGCAAAGGGACAGTTTACAATGAGCAGTTCTTC. Together with reference TRBV25-1 and TRBJ2-1, the CDR3 gives the full variable domain: EADIYQTPRYLVIGTGKKITLECSQTMGHDKMYWYQQDPGMELHLIHYSYGVNSTEKGDLSSESTVSRIRTEHFPLTLESARPSHTSQYLCASKGTVYNEQFFGPGTRLTVL.

This clone has a handful of counts. V is TRBV7-8 and J is TRBJ1-1; D possibly corresponds to TRBD1 (5 bases). Germline values: CDR1 SGHVS, CDR2 FQNEAQ. The CDR3 loop spans 16 amino acids. Between the trimmed V and J ends, which lost 5 bases and 1 base, there was a span of 17 bases. CDR3 nucleotide sequence: TGTGCCAGCAGCGCCATGGGGGGACCGAAGAACACTGAAGCTTTCTTT. Translation: CASSAMGGPKNTEAFF.

This clone was picked up a small number of times. The chain recombines TRBV5-6 with TRBJ2-2; D is unclear. Germline V CDR1 and CDR2: SGHDT, YYEEEE. The CDR3 is 13 amino acids. Trimming stripped 4 bases from V and 8 bases from J, with 12 bases between. In DNA, the CDR3 is TGTGCCAGCAGCGGCCCTGTATGGGGGGAGCTGTTTTTT. Translating it yields CASSGPVWGELFF.

The chain has TRBV6-5 and TRBJ2-7; unclear D gene. The CDR3 loop spans 13 amino acids. V shed 6 bases and J shed 1 base, with 10 bases lying between them. The germline V gene has CDR1 MNHEY and CDR2 SVGAGI. CDR3 sequence reads: CASRALPSYEQYF. The CDR3 bases are TGTGCCAGCAGGGCGCTTCCTTCCTACGAGCAGTACTTC.

J is TRBJ2-7 and V is TRBV6-6, with D perhaps TRBD1 or TRBD2 (5 bases each). This CDR3 has 15 amino acids. Germline CDR1 MNHNY, CDR2 SVGAGI (reference sequence). Trimming shortened V by 6 bases and J by 0 bases, and 15 bases separated the two germline ends. The CDR3 sequence is CASSLRGPSSYEQYF. As DNA, the CDR3 is TGTGCCAGCAGCCTACGGGGACCGAGCTCCTACGAGCAGTACTTC.

This clone came up a few times. The rearrangement links TRBV4-1 to TRBJ2-7; 12 positions match TRBD2. The V segment lost 4 bases and the J segment 5 bases; nucleotides outside the gene matches: 6. Germline CDR1 is MGHRA and CDR2 is YSYEKL. The CDR3 contains 15 residues. In DNA, the CDR3 is TGCGCCAGCAGCCGACTAGCGGGAGTTCAGAACGAGCAGTACTTC. Translation gives CASSRLAGVQNEQYF.

The CDR3 spells CAISRTGDYGYTF. In DNA, the CDR3 is TGTGCCATCAGCCGGACAGGGGACTATGGCTACACCTTC. The V gene is TRBV10-3, the J gene TRBJ1-2; 9 positions match TRBD1. Germline V gene data show CDR1 as ENHRY and CDR2 as SYGVKD. V shed 6 bases, J shed 3 bases, and the junction held 2 bases outside the gene matches. The CDR3 length is 13 residues.

There are a few counts of this clone. This chain connects TRBV9 to TRBJ1-2; TRBD1 matches at 7 bases. CDR3 length: 16 amino acids. The germline V gene has CDR1 SGDLS and CDR2 YYNGEE. Trimming took 3 bases from V and 6 from J; bases not matched to a gene: 14. CDR3: CASSAPKGARTDGYTF. CDR3 DNA: TGTGCCAGCAGCGCCCCTAAGGGGGCGCGGACTGATGGCTACACCTTC.

In regard to this clone: A much larger clonotype is one base distant, so this may be a read error. J is TRBJ1-5 and V is TRBV14; the match to TRBD1 covers 9 bases. This CDR3 contains 15 residues. Germline V gene sequence: CDR1 SGHDN, CDR2 FVKESK. CDR3 in amino acids: CASSATGGAGQPRHF. Written as DNA, the CDR3 is TGTGCCAGCAGTGCCACAGGGGGCGCGGGACAGCCCCGGCATTTT.

This clone was recorded a few times. One end of the junction fails to match germline, which may point to a read error. This sequence joins TRBV7-3 and TRBJ1-4; 7 bases align to TRBD1. Germline V gene data show CDR1 as SGHTA and CDR2 as FQGTGA. This CDR3 region has 12 residues. The CDR3 DNA sequence: TGTGCCAGCAGCTTACCAGGGGGAAAACTGCTTTTT. This encodes CASSLPGGKLLF.

V and J are TRBV5-1 and TRBJ2-1; possible D gene TRBD1, 6 bases. The V end was cut by 4 bases, the J end by 8 bases, with 22 bases between. The CDR3 runs to 16 residues. Per the germline V gene, CDR1 is SGHRS and CDR2 is YFSETQ. The CDR3 sequence is CASSPTGTTKGDEQFF. In DNA, the CDR3 is TGCGCCAGCAGCCCTACCGGGACCACAAAGGGGGATGAGCAGTTCTTC.

This chain joins TRBV9 and TRBJ2-7; 7 bases match TRBD2. The J segment lost 4 bases and the V segment lost 0 bases, leaving 10 bases of the junction unmatched. Per the germline V gene, CDR1 is SGDLS and CDR2 is YYNGEE. The CDR3 is 16 amino acids. The DNA for the CDR3 is TGTGCCAGCAGCGTAGCGCCCAGCGGGGCTCTTTACGAGCAGTACTTC. This gives the protein CASSVAPSGALYEQYF. Filled out from reference TRBV9 and TRBJ2-7, the complete variable domain reads DSGVTQTPKHLITATGQRVTLRCSPRSGDLSVYWYQQSLDQGLQFLIQYYNGEERAKGNILERFSAQQFPDLHSELNLSSLELGDSALYFCASSVAPSGALYEQYFGPGTRLTVT.

J is TRBJ2-1 and V is TRBV18; tentative D call: TRBD1 (6 bases). Deletions cut 3 bases from V and 1 base from J, with 13 bases between. Germline V gene data show CDR1 as KGHSH and CDR2 as LQKENI. CDR3 length: 16 residues. The CDR3 here is CASSPLTGLSYNEQFF. The CDR3, as DNA: TGTGCCAGCTCACCTCTGACAGGATTATCCTACAATGAGCAGTTCTTC.

This clone was seen more than once but under ten times. The genes are TRBV7-6 and TRBJ2-2; D is tentatively TRBD1 or TRBD2 (6 bases each). The CDR3 contains 12 residues. The ends were cut back, 7 bases at V and 4 bases at J, with 7 bases in the middle. Germline lookup yields CDR1 SGHVS and CDR2 FNYEAQ. CDR3 loop: CASTGATGELFF. The CDR3 nucleotides are TGTGCCAGCACGGGGGCCACCGGGGAGCTGTTTTTT.

This chain uses TRBV9 with TRBJ1-5; 10 bases are shared with TRBD1. The V gene end was trimmed by 3 bases and the J gene end by 5 bases; junction bases not matched to a gene: 5. In germline, CDR1 is SGDLS, CDR2 YYNGEE. CDR3 length: 15 amino acids. The CDR3 DNA follows: TGTGCCAGCAGCGCGGGACAGGGGTTATATCAGCCCCAGCATTTT. Residues: CASSAGQGLYQPQHF.

This clone has only a few counts. The rearrangement joins TRBV7-9 to TRBJ1-1; TRBD1 aligns across 8 bases. Germline-derived CDR1 and CDR2 are SEHNR and FQNEAQ (reference sequence). The CDR3 is made up of 14 amino acids. The trim removed 3 bases at V and 4 bases at J, leaving 4 bases unmatched. This CDR3 reads CASSFSGQGTEAFF. The DNA of the CDR3 is TGTGCCAGCAGCTTCTCAGGACAGGGCACTGAAGCTTTCTTT. Looking up the rest from reference TRBV7-9 and TRBJ1-1 gives the full variable domain: DTGVSQNPRHKITKRGQNVTFRCDPISEHNRLYWYRQTLGQGPEFLTYFQNEAQLEKSRLLSDRFSAERPKGSFSTLEIQRTEQGDSAMYLCASSFSGQGTEAFFGQGTRLTVV.

This chain uses TRBV10-3 with TRBJ2-2, with 10 bases that match TRBD2. Germline assignment: CDR1 ENHRY and CDR2 SYGVKD. The CDR3 runs to 15 residues. J lost 0 bases, V lost 6 bases, and 1 base had no gene match. The CDR3 DNA reads as TGTGCCATCAGCACTAGCGGGGCGAACACCGGGGAGCTGTTTTTT. Protein product: CAISTSGANTGELFF.